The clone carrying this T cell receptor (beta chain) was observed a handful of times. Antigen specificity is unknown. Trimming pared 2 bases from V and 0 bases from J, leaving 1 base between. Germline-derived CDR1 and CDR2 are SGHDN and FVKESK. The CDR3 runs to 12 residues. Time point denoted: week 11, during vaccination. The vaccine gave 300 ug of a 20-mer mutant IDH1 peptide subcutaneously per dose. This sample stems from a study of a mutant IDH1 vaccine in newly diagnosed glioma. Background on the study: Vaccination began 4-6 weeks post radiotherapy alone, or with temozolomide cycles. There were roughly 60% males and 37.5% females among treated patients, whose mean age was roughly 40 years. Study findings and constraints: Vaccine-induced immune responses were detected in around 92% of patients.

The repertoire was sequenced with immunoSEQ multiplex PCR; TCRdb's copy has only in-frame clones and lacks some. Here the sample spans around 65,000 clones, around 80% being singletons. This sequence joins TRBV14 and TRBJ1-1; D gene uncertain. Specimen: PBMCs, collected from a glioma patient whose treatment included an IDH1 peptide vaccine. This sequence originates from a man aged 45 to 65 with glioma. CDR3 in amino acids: CASSQLNTEAFF. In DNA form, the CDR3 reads TGTGCCAGCAGCCAATTGAACACTGAAGCTTTCTTT.